What follows describes a single TCR beta chain. Time point noted: before natalizumab initiation. The source of the sample is a study of multiple sclerosis patients with progressive multifocal leukoencephalopathy. The table came from immunoSEQ multiplex PCR; TCRdb's copy has only in-frame clones and leaves some out. The sample comprises 25,000 to 35,000 clones, about 91% of which are singletons, and about 2% rests with the top ten. The V end lost 7 bases, the J end lost 0 bases, and 7 bases lay between the germline ends. Germline CDR1 is SGHDT and CDR2 is YYEEEE. This CDR3 is 12 amino acids long. The chain employs TRBV5-6 and TRBJ1-2; D not resolved. The sample was PBMCs. The sequence was collected from a man aged 25-40 years with multiple sclerosis. The CDR3 DNA sequence: TGTGCCAGCGGCGGGCCTAACTATGGCTACACCTTC. Encoded protein: CASGGPNYGYTF.